The present T cell receptor beta chain was sequenced within a study of T cells after somatic rescue of genetic block. The repertoire was sequenced with immunoSEQ multiplex PCR; TCRdb's copy has only in-frame clones and lacks some. This table has about 68,000 clones, 85% to 95% appearing once. The sequence came from a man aged 40-49 years. Specimen: peripheral blood mononuclear cells (PBMCs).

CDR3 sequence reads: CASSVGSDEQYF. CDR3 coding DNA: TGTGCCAGCAGCGTAGGGAGTGACGAGCAGTACTTC. The V and J genes are TRBV9 and TRBJ2-7; the D is unclear. Trimming took 0 bases from V and 5 from J, leaving 6 bases between them. CDR3 size: 12 residues. Germline values: CDR1 SGDLS, CDR2 YYNGEE.